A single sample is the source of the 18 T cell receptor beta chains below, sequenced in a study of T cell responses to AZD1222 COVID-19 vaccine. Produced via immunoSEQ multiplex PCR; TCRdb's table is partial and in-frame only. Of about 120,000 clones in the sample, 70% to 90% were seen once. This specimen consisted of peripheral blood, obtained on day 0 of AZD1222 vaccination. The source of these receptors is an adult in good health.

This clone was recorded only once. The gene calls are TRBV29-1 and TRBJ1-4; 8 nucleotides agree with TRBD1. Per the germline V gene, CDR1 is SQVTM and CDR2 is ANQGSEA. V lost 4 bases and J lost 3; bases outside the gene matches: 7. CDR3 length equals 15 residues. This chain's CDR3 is CSVGHRGRSNEKLFF. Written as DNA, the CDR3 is TGCAGCGTTGGCCACAGGGGGAGGTCTAATGAAAAACTGTTTTTT.

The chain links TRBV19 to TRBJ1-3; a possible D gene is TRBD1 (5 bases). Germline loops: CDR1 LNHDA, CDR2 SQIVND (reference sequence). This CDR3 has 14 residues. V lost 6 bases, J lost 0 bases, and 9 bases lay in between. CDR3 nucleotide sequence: TGTGCCAGTAGGCAGGGCTTCTCTGGAAACACCATATATTTT. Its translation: CASRQGFSGNTIYF.

In nucleotides, the CDR3 is TGTGCCAGCAGCCGGAGCGGGATGGATACGCAGTATTTT. It encodes CASSRSGMDTQYF. The rearrangement joins TRBV7-3 to TRBJ2-3, with 7 bases identical to TRBD2. The CDR3 consists of 13 residues. CDR1 and CDR2 (germline): SGHTA, FQGTGA. With V trimmed by 5 bases and J by 6 bases, 5 bases remained unmatched. Based on the CDR3 plus reference TRBV7-3 and TRBJ2-3, the full variable domain is GAGVSQTPSNKVTEKGKYVELRCDPISGHTALYWYRQSLGQGPEFLIYFQGTGAADDSGLPNDRFFAVRPEGSVSTLKIQRTERGDSAVYLCASSRSGMDTQYFGPGTRLTVL.

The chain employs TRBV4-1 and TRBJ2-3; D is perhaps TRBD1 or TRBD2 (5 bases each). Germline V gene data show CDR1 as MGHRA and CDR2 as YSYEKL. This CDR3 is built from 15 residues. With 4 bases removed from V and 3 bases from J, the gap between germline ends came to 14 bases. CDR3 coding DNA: TGCGCCAGCAGCCCTGGGGGTTACAAAACAGATACGCAGTATTTT. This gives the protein CASSPGGYKTDTQYF.

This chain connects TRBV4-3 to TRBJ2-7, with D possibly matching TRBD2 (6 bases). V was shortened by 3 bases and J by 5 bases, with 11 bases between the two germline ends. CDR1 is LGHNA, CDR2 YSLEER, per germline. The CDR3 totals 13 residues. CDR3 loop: CASSHGGGDEQYF. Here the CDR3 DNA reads TGCGCCAGCAGCCACGGAGGAGGGGACGAGCAGTACTTC.

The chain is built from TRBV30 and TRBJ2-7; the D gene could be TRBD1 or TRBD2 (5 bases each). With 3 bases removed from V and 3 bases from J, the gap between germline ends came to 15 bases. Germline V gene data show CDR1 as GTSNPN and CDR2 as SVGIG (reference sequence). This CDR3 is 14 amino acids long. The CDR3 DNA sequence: TGTGCCTGGAGACCTCCGGGACCGCTCTACGAGCAGTACTTC. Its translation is CAWRPPGPLYEQYF.

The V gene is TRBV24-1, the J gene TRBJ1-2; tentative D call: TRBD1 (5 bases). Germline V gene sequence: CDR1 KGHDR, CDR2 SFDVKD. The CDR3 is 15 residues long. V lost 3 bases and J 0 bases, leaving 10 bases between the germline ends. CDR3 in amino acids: CATSDGGASNYGYTF. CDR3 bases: TGTGCCACCAGTGATGGGGGAGCCTCTAACTATGGCTACACCTTC.

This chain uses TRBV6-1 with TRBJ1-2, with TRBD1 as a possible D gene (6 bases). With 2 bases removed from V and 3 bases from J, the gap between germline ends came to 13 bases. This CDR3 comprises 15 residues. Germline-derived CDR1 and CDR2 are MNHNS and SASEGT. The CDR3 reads CASSEPRGGDYGYTF. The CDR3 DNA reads TGTGCCAGCAGTGAACCGAGGGGGGGGGACTATGGCTACACCTTC.

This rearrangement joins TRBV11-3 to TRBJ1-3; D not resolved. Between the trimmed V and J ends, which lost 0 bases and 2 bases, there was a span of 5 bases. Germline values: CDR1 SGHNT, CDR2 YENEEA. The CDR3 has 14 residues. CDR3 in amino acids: CASSLDGPGNTIYF. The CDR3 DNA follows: TGTGCCAGCAGCTTAGACGGACCTGGAAACACCATATATTTT.

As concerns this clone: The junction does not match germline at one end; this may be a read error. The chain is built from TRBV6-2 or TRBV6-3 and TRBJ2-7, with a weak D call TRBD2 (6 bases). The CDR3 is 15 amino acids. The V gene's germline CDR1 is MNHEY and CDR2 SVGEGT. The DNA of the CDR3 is TGTGCCAGCAGTTACGGTCCTGGGACTTCCTCCGAGCAGTACTTC. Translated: CASSYGPGTSSEQYF.

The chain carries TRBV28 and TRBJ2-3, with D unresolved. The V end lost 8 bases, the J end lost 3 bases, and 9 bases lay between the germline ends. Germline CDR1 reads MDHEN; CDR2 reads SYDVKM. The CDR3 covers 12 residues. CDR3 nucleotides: TGTGCCAGCCAAGCGAGGACAGATACGCAGTATTTT. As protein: CASQARTDTQYF. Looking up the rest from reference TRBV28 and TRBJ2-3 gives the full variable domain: DVKVTQSSRYLVKRTGEKVFLECVQDMDHENMFWYRQDPGLGLRLIYFSYDVKMKEKGDIPEGYSVSREKKERFSLILESASTNQTSMYLCASQARTDTQYFGPGTRLTVL.

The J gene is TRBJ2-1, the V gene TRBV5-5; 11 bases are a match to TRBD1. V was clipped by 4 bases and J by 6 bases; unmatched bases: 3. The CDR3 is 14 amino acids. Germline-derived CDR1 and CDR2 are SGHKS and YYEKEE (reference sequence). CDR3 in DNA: TGTGCCAGCAGCAGGGGACAGGGGGGCAATGAGCAGTTCTTC. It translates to CASSRGQGGNEQFF.

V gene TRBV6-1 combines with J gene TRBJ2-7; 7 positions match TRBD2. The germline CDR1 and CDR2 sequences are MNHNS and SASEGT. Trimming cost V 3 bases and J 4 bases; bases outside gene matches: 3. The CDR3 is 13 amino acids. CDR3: CASSDLGGYEQYF. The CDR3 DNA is TGTGCCAGCAGTGATTTGGGGGGGTACGAGCAGTACTTC.

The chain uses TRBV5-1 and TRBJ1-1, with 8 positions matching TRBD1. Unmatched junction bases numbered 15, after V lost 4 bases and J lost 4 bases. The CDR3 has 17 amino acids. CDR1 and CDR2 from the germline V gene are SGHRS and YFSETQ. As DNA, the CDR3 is TGCGCCAGCAGCGTTGGACAGGGCGGAGTGGTATTCACTGAAGCTTTCTTT. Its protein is CASSVGQGGVVFTEAFF.

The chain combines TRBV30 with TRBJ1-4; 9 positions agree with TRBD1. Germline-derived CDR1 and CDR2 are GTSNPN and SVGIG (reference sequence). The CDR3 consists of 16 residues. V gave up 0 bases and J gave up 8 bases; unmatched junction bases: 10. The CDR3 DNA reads TGTGCCTGGAGTGTGGGTGGGACAGGGCGTTGGGAAAAACTGTTTTTT. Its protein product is CAWSVGGTGRWEKLFF.

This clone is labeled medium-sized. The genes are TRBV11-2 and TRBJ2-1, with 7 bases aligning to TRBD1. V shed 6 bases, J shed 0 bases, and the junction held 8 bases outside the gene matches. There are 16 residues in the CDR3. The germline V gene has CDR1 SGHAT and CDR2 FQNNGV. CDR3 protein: CASSSSGGPSYNEQFF. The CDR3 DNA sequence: TGTGCCAGCAGTTCATCAGGGGGTCCCTCCTACAATGAGCAGTTCTTC.

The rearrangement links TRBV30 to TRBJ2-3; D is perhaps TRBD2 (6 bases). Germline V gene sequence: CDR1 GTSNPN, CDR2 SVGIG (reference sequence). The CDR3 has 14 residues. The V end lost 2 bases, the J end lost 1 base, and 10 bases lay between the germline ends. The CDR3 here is CAWSLGGGTDTQYF. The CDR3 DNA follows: TGTGCCTGGAGTCTAGGCGGGGGCACAGATACGCAGTATTTT.

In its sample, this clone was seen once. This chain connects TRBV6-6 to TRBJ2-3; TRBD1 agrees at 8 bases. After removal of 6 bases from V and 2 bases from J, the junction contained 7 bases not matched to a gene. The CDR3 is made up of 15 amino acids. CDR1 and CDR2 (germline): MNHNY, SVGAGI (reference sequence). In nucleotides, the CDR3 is TGTGCCAGCAGACAAGACAGGGGATCCACAGATACGCAGTATTTT. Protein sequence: CASRQDRGSTDTQYF.